This TCR beta chain was observed in a study of control samples from healthy donors and cancer patients. Assay used: immunoSEQ multiplex PCR; TCRdb lists only in-frame clones, some missing. Among about 120,000 clones listed, 80% to 90% were seen once. The clonotype was recovered from a woman aged 45-65 years with colorectal cancer. The sequencing sample was made of PBMCs.

CDR3: CASSVAGGTDTQYF. DNA of the CDR3: TGTGCCAGCAGTGTAGCGGGGGGGACAGATACGCAGTATTTT. The V call is TRBV6-1, the J call TRBJ2-3; TRBD2 matches at 11 bases. With 4 bases clipped from V and 3 bases from J, the junction kept 0 bases outside the gene matches. This CDR3 region has 14 residues. Germline assignment: CDR1 MNHNS and CDR2 SASEGT.